This passage covers 31 T cell receptor beta chains from one sample sequenced in a study of shared clonotypes between healthy human individuals. Clones were sequenced by immunoSEQ multiplex PCR, and TCRdb holds only the in-frame ones, with some missing. The sample yields around 2.5 million clones, roughly 93% seen once. Input material: naive CD4+ T cells from PBMCs. Described subset: CD45RA+ positively selected. These receptors came from a man between 18 and 35 years old in good health. Some clones in this sample may be carry-over from other donors' samples.

The chain joins TRBV28 to TRBJ2-5, with D possibly being TRBD1 (5 bases). Germline V lookup: CDR1 MDHEN, CDR2 SYDVKM. V dropped 3 bases and J dropped 4 bases, with 9 bases sitting between them. The CDR3 loop spans 13 amino acids. In DNA, the CDR3 is TGTGCCAGCAGTTTCAGGGATTCAGAGACCCAGTACTTC. It specifies CASSFRDSETQYF.

The chain employs TRBV25-1 and TRBJ1-4; tentative D call: TRBD1 (6 bases). CDR1 MGHDK and CDR2 SYGVNS come from the germline V gene. This CDR3 region has 14 residues. V lost 2 bases, J lost 5 bases, and 9 bases lay in between. The CDR3 DNA is TGTGCCAGCAGTGAACCCGGGGGCAATGAAAAACTGTTTTTT. Translation gives CASSEPGGNEKLFF.

The chain joins TRBV5-8 to TRBJ2-3; 7 bases fit TRBD1. Germline CDR1 SGHTS, CDR2 YDEGEE. The CDR3 totals 16 residues. J lost 5 bases, V lost 4 bases, and 13 bases had no gene match. CDR3 sequence: CASSPQWTGGGDTQYF. The CDR3 DNA reads as TGTGCCAGCAGCCCGCAATGGACAGGTGGGGGAGATACGCAGTATTTT.

In this sample, this clone turned up a few times. This chain links TRBV25-1 with TRBJ2-7; no definite D call. This CDR3 region has 11 residues. V lost 2 bases and J 6 bases, leaving 5 bases between the germline ends. Germline V gene sequence: CDR1 MGHDK, CDR2 SYGVNS. The CDR3 sequence is CASSEGFEQYF. CDR3 sequence (DNA): TGTGCCAGCAGTGAAGGGTTCGAGCAGTACTTC.

This clone was seen only once. Other DNA sequences in this specimen translate into the identical CDR3. The chain has TRBV7-3 and TRBJ2-1, with TRBD1 as a possible D gene (5 bases). Germline CDR1 is SGHTA and CDR2 is FQGTGA. The CDR3 loop spans 13 amino acids. V was cut by 4 bases and J by 4 bases, with 8 bases left in between. CDR3: CASSSTGYNEQFF. In DNA form, the CDR3 reads TGTGCCAGCAGCTCCACAGGTTACAATGAGCAGTTCTTC.

On this clone itself: At one of its ends the junction is not consistent with the germline gene, which may arise from a read error. The J gene is TRBJ2-7, the V gene TRBV6-5; D ambiguous. Germline V lookup: CDR1 MNHEY, CDR2 SVGAGI. The CDR3 extends over 11 amino acids. CDR3: CASSYSGLMGF. As DNA, the CDR3 is TGTGCCAGCAGTTACTCAGGGCTGATGGGCTTC.

Concerning this clone: The junction departs from germline at one end; a sequencing error may be responsible. Other DNA sequences in this sample translate to the same CDR3. The gene calls are TRBV7-3 and TRBJ2-7; TRBD2 matches at 8 bases. The V gene's germline CDR1 is SGHTA and CDR2 FQGTGA. This CDR3 region has 14 residues. The CDR3 DNA sequence: TGTGCCAGCAGCCTAACTAGCGGAGCCTACGAGCAGTACTTC. Translated, it gives CASSLTSGAYEQYF.

V usage is TRBV7-6 and J usage is TRBJ2-5; D call uncertain. In germline, CDR1 is SGHVS, CDR2 FNYEAQ. V lost 4 bases and J 5 bases, leaving 11 bases between the germline ends. This CDR3 is 13 amino acids long. The CDR3 sequence is CASSYRLQETQYF. CDR3 DNA: TGTGCCAGCAGCTACCGCCTCCAGGAGACCCAGTACTTC.

The chain has TRBV2 and TRBJ2-3, with D perhaps TRBD2 (6 bases). The CDR3 has 12 residues. Trimming took off 6 bases at V and 7 bases at J, with 11 bases between the two ends. Looked up from germline, CDR1 is SNHLY and CDR2 is FYNNEI. The CDR3 coding sequence is TGTGCCAGCAGAGGGGACTCTAATACGCAGTATTTT. This codes for CASRGDSNTQYF.

Worth noting for this clone: The same CDR3 is also encoded by other DNA sequences in this sample. The chain carries TRBV11-2 and TRBJ2-5; D ambiguous. Germline assignment: CDR1 SGHAT and CDR2 FQNNGV. Trimming took off 1 base at V and 1 base at J, with 1 base between the two ends. The CDR3 contains 12 residues. As DNA, the CDR3 is TGTGCCAGCAGCTTAGGCCAAGAGACCCAGTACTTC. It specifies CASSLGQETQYF. The full variable domain, rest sourced from reference TRBV11-2 and TRBJ2-5, is EAGVAQSPRYKIIEKRQSVAFWCNPISGHATLYWYQQILGQGPKLLIQFQNNGVVDDSQLPKDRFSAERLKGVDSTLKIQPAKLEDSAVYLCASSLGQETQYFGPGTRLLVL.

The rearrangement uses TRBV28 and TRBJ2-2; a weak D match, TRBD1 (5 bases). From germline, CDR1 is MDHEN and CDR2 SYDVKM. The germline V and J ends were trimmed by 7 bases and 6 bases, with 21 bases remaining between them. The CDR3 loop spans 16 amino acids. This CDR3 is CASTPRNPGFAGELFF. The CDR3 DNA reads as TGTGCCAGCACCCCCAGGAATCCAGGGTTTGCCGGGGAGCTGTTTTTT.

This clone has just one count. The chain uses TRBV25-1 and TRBJ2-7, with 11 bases lining up with TRBD2. The V gene's germline CDR1 is MGHDK and CDR2 SYGVNS. This CDR3 is built from 15 residues. V gave up 6 bases and J gave up 3 bases; unmatched junction bases: 7. The CDR3 nucleotides read TGTGCCAGCAGCGCAACTAGCGGGAGTTTCTACGAGCAGTACTTC. Protein: CASSATSGSFYEQYF.

This clone was detected only a few times. CDR3 sequence: CASSAQGVYTEAFF. CDR3 in DNA: TGTGCCAGCAGCGCACAGGGAGTTTACACTGAAGCTTTCTTT. The chain uses TRBV11-1 and TRBJ1-1, with D perhaps TRBD1 (6 bases). V dropped 5 bases and J dropped 3 bases, with 13 bases sitting between them. CDR3 size: 14 residues. Germline CDR1 is SGHAT and CDR2 is FQDESV (reference sequence).

V and J are TRBV6-4 and TRBJ2-2; TRBD2 matches at 11 bases. The CDR3 spans 16 residues. J was trimmed by 1 base and V by 4 bases; bases with no gene match: 2. Germline assignment: CDR1 MRHNA and CDR2 SNTAGT. The CDR3 DNA reads as TGTGCCAGCAGTGGAGGGACTAGCGGGAACACCGGGGAGCTGTTTTTT. Protein product: CASSGGTSGNTGELFF.

V gene TRBV2 combines with J gene TRBJ2-1; D gene ambiguous. The CDR3 sequence is 14 residues long. V lost 5 bases and J lost 9, with 17 bases in between. Germline V lookup: CDR1 SNHLY, CDR2 FYNNEI. Here the CDR3 DNA reads TGTGCCAGCAGTAAAAACGGGCGCGGTGGTGAGCAGTTCTTC. Encoded protein: CASSKNGRGGEQFF.

The chain has TRBV5-5 and TRBJ2-7; D is undetermined. Trimming left V 0 bases short and J 2 bases short, with 12 bases between. CDR1 is SGHKS and CDR2 is YYEKEE in the germline V gene (reference sequence). This CDR3 region has 15 residues. The CDR3 region has the DNA TGTGCCAGCAGCTTGGCCTCATGGGGAACCTACGAGCAGTACTTC. Its protein product is CASSLASWGTYEQYF. Using reference TRBV5-5 and TRBJ2-7 for the parts outside the CDR3, the full variable domain is DAGVTQSPTHLIKTRGQQVTLRCSPISGHKSVSWYQQVLGQGPQFIFQYYEKEERGRGNFPDRFSARQFPNYSSELNVNALLLGDSALYLCASSLASWGTYEQYFGPGTRLTVT.

This clone was recorded a few times. This chain links TRBV30 with TRBJ1-5; D might be TRBD1 (6 bases). V was trimmed by 0 bases and J by 5 bases, leaving 14 bases between them. The CDR3 is 15 residues long. Germline V gives CDR1 GTSNPN, CDR2 SVGIG (reference sequence). This chain's CDR3 is CAWSVQSGADQPQHF. The CDR3 region has the DNA TGTGCCTGGAGTGTACAGTCAGGGGCGGATCAGCCCCAGCATTTT.

The gene calls are TRBV19 and TRBJ1-2; 7 nucleotides align to TRBD1. V shed 3 bases and J 6 bases; nucleotides not matched to a gene: 10. The CDR3 totals 15 residues. Germline V lookup: CDR1 LNHDA, CDR2 SQIVND (reference sequence). The CDR3 DNA sequence: TGTGCCAGTAGTATCAGAAGAGACAGGGATGATGGCTACACCTTC. Translation gives CASSIRRDRDDGYTF.

The chain carries TRBV6-5 and TRBJ2-7; the match to TRBD1 covers 9 bases. CDR3 length: 13 residues. CDR1 and CDR2 (germline): MNHEY, SVGAGI. J gave up 3 bases and V 10 bases, and 7 bases lay outside the gene matches. CDR3 sequence reads: CATSGTGLYEQYF. The CDR3 DNA sequence: TGTGCCACCTCCGGGACAGGGCTCTACGAGCAGTACTTC.

V and J are TRBV5-1 and TRBJ2-5; perhaps TRBD2 as D (5 bases). This CDR3 region has 15 residues. Trimming took off 3 bases at V and 5 bases at J, with 17 bases between the two ends. CDR1 and CDR2 (germline): SGHRS, YFSETQ. As DNA, the CDR3 is TGCGCCAGCAGCTCCCCGACGGGTGGCGGGGAGACCCAGTACTTC. It translates to CASSSPTGGGETQYF. Looking up the rest from reference TRBV5-1 and TRBJ2-5 gives the full variable domain: KAGVTQTPRYLIKTRGQQVTLSCSPISGHRSVSWYQQTPGQGLQFLFEYFSETQRNKGNFPGRFSGRQFSNSRSEMNVSTLELGDSALYLCASSSPTGGGETQYFGPGTRLLVL.

The rearrangement uses TRBV15 and TRBJ2-1; 7 bases fit TRBD2. Germline loops: CDR1 LNHNV, CDR2 YYDKDF (reference sequence). Trimming took 4 bases from V and 2 from J; bases not matched to a gene: 8. The length of the CDR3 is 16 residues. CDR3 protein: CATSIGRATAYNEQFF. CDR3 coding DNA: TGTGCCACCAGCATAGGGAGGGCTACGGCCTACAATGAGCAGTTCTTC.

The chain is built from TRBV7-3 and TRBJ2-3; 11 bases fit TRBD1. The V segment lost 1 base and the J segment 2 bases; nucleotides outside the gene matches: 8. Germline values: CDR1 SGHTA, CDR2 FQGTGA. This CDR3 has 18 amino acids. The CDR3: CASSLIAGQGGPTDTQYF. In DNA, the CDR3 is TGTGCCAGCAGCTTAATTGCGGGACAGGGGGGTCCCACAGATACGCAGTATTTT.

The V call is TRBV10-3, the J call TRBJ1-3; the D is unclear. The CDR3 totals 16 residues. With 0 bases removed from V and 1 base from J, the gap between germline ends came to 10 bases. The germline V gene encodes CDR1 ENHRY and CDR2 SYGVKD. CDR3 DNA sequence: TGTGCCATCAGTGAGTCGAATCCAGGTTCTGGAAACACCATATATTTT. Its protein product is CAISESNPGSGNTIYF.

As for this clone: Other DNA sequences in this specimen translate into the identical CDR3. The chain combines TRBV6-5 with TRBJ2-7; the D gene is possibly TRBD2 (6 bases). The CDR3 runs 13 residues. In germline, CDR1 is MNHEY, CDR2 SVGAGI. The V end lost 10 bases, the J end lost 3 bases, and 16 bases lay between the germline ends. Here the CDR3 reads CATRLGLVYEQYF. In DNA form, the CDR3 reads TGTGCCACTAGACTGGGACTCGTCTACGAGCAGTACTTC.

V is TRBV2 and J is TRBJ1-1; possibly TRBD1 for D (5 bases). Trimming pared 6 bases from V and 11 bases from J, leaving 19 bases between. This CDR3 region has 13 residues. The germline V gene encodes CDR1 SNHLY and CDR2 FYNNEI. CDR3 protein: CASSRGAPYCAFF. CDR3 DNA sequence: TGTGCCAGCAGCCGAGGGGCTCCGTACTGCGCTTTCTTT.

The chain couples TRBV28 to TRBJ2-6, with no clear D. The CDR3 totals 15 residues. V dropped 2 bases and J dropped 2 bases, with 7 bases sitting between them. CDR1 is MDHEN, CDR2 SYDVKM, per germline. The DNA for the CDR3 is TGTGCCAGCAGTTTAAATCAGCCTGGGGCCAACGTCCTGACTTTC. This codes for CASSLNQPGANVLTF.

The chain employs TRBV6-5 and TRBJ1-3; TRBD1 aligns across 10 bases. This CDR3 comprises 15 residues. The J segment lost 2 bases and the V segment lost 6 bases, leaving 4 bases of the junction unmatched. Germline CDR1 and CDR2: MNHEY and SVGAGI. The CDR3 spells CASSRQGATGNTIYF. DNA for the CDR3: TGTGCCAGCAGCCGACAGGGGGCTACTGGAAACACCATATATTTT.

The V gene is TRBV18, the J gene TRBJ2-2; D ambiguous. In germline, CDR1 is KGHSH, CDR2 LQKENI. The V gene lost 3 bases and the J gene lost 0 bases, with 11 bases spanning the gap. CDR3 length: 16 amino acids. The CDR3 loop reads CASSPVESSNTGELFF. CDR3 DNA sequence: TGTGCCAGCTCACCGGTGGAATCGTCGAACACCGGGGAGCTGTTTTTT.

The chain has TRBV11-2 and TRBJ1-1, with a tentative D call TRBD1 (5 bases). V shed 0 bases and J shed 4 bases, with 12 bases lying between them. The CDR3 is made up of 15 amino acids. The germline CDR1 and CDR2 sequences are SGHAT and FQNNGV. CDR3 in amino acids: CASSLEAGYVTEAFF. The CDR3 nucleotides are TGTGCCAGCAGCTTAGAGGCAGGGTATGTCACTGAAGCTTTCTTT.

The chain carries TRBV30 and TRBJ1-2, with 9 bases matching TRBD1. Germline CDR1 is GTSNPN and CDR2 is SVGIG (reference sequence). J gave up 7 bases and V 0 bases, and 6 bases lay outside the gene matches. The length of the CDR3 is 14 residues. The CDR3 DNA sequence: TGTGCCTGGAGTGTCATGGGACAGGGACGTGGCTACACCTTC. It yields the protein CAWSVMGQGRGYTF.

The chain uses TRBV27 and TRBJ1-4, with D tentatively TRBD1 (5 bases). Trimming left V 7 bases short and J 7 bases short, with 16 bases between. Germline lookup yields CDR1 MNHEY and CDR2 SMNVEV (reference sequence). The CDR3 extends over 14 amino acids. CDR3 sequence: CASTGLGGREKLFF. In nucleotides, the CDR3 is TGTGCCAGCACGGGACTGGGCGGGCGTGAAAAACTGTTTTTT.